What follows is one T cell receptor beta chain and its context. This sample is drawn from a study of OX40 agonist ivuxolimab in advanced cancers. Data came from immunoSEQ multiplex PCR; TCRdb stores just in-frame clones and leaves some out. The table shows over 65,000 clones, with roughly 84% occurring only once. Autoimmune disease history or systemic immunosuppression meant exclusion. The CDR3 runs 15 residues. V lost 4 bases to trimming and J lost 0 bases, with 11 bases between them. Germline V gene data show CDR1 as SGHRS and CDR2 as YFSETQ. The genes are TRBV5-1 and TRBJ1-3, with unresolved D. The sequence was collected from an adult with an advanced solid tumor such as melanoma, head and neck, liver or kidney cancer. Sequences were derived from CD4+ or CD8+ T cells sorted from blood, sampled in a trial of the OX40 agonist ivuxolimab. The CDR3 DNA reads TGCGCCAGCAGCACGGACGGAGACTCTGGAAACACCATATATTTT. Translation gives CASSTDGDSGNTIYF.